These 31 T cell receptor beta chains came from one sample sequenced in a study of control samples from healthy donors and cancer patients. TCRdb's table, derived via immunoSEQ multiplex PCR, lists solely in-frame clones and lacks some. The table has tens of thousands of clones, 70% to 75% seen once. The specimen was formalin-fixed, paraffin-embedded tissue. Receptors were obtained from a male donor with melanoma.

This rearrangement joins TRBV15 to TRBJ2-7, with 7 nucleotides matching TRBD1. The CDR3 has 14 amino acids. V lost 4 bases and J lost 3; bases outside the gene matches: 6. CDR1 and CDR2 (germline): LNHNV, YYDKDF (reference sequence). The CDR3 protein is CATSNPGGSYEQYF. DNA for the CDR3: TGTGCCACCAGCAATCCAGGGGGAAGCTACGAGCAGTACTTC.

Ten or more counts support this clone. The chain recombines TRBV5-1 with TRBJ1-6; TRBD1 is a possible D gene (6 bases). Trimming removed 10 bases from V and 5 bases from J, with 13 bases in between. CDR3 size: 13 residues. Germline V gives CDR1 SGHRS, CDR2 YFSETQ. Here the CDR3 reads CASRTENNSPLHF. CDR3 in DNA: TGCGCCTCTCGGACAGAGAATAATTCACCCCTCCACTTT.

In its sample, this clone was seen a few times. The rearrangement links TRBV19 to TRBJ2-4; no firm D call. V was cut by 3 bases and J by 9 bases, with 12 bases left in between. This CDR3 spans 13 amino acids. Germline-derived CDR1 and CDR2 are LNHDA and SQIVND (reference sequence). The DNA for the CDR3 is TGTGCCAGTAGTATCGGGTCCTCGGGCATTCAGTACTTC. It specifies CASSIGSSGIQYF.

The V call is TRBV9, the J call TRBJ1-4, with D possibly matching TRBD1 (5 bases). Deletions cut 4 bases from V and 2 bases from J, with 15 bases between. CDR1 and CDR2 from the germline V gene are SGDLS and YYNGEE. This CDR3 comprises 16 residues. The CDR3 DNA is TGTGCCAGCAGCAAAGGAATGGGGACCACTAATGAAAAACTGTTTTTT. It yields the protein CASSKGMGTTNEKLFF.

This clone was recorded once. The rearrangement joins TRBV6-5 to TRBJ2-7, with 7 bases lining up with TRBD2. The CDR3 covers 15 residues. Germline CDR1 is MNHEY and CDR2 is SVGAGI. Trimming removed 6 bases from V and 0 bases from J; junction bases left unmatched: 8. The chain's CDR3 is CASSLSPSGSYEQYF. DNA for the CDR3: TGTGCCAGCAGCTTATCCCCTAGCGGCTCCTACGAGCAGTACTTC.

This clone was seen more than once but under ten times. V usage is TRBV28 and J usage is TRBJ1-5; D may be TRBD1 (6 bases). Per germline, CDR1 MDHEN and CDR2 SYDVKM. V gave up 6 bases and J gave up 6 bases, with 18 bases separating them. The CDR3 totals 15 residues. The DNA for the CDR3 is TGTGCCAGCAGGGGAGACAGGAAGGAGAGTCAGCCCCAGCATTTT. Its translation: CASRGDRKESQPQHF.

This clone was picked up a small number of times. CDR3 protein: CASSTGQFHSPLHF. The CDR3 nucleotides read TGTGCCAGCAGCACGGGACAATTCCATTCACCCCTCCACTTT. The V and J genes are TRBV5-4 and TRBJ1-6; maybe TRBD1 (6 bases). The germline gives CDR1 SGHNT, CDR2 YYREEE (reference sequence). Deletions cut 4 bases from V and 8 bases from J, with 13 bases between. There are 14 residues in the CDR3.

The CDR3, as DNA: TGTGCCAGTACCGCTCAGAAGACAGGGAATCAGCCCCAGCATTTT. This gives the protein CASTAQKTGNQPQHF. This rearrangement joins TRBV19 to TRBJ1-5; 7 bases align to TRBD1. After removal of 7 bases from V and 4 bases from J, the junction contained 10 bases not matched to a gene. This CDR3 spans 15 amino acids. CDR1 and CDR2 from the germline V gene are LNHDA and SQIVND (reference sequence).

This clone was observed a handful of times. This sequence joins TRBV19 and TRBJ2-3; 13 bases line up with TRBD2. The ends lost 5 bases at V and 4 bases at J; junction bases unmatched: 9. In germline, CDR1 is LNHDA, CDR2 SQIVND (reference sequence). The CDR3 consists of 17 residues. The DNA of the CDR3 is TGTGCCAGTAGTCCACGGACTAGCGGGAGAGTGTCAGATACGCAGTATTTT. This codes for CASSPRTSGRVSDTQYF. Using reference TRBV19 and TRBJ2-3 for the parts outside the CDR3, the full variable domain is DGGITQSPKYLFRKEGQNVTLSCEQNLNHDAMYWYRQDPGQGLRLIYYSQIVNDFQKGDIAEGYSVSREKKESFPLTVTSAQKNPTAFYLCASSPRTSGRVSDTQYFGPGTRLTVL.

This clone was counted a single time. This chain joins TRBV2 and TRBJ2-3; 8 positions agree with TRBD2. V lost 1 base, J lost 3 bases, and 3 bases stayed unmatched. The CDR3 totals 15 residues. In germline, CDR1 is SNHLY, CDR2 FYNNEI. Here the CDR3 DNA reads TGTGCCAGCAGTGAAGACAGCGGGAGAACAGATACGCAGTATTTT. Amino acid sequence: CASSEDSGRTDTQYF. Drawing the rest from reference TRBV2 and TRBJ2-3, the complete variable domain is EPEVTQTPSHQVTQMGQEVILRCVPISNHLYFYWYRQILGQKVEFLVSFYNNEISEKSEIFDDQFSVERPDGSNFTLKIRSTKLEDSAMYFCASSEDSGRTDTQYFGPGTRLTVL.

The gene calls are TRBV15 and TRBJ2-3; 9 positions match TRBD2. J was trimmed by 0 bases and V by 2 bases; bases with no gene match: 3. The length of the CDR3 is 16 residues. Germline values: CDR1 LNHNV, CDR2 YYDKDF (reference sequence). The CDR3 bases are TGTGCCACCAGCAGACCGGGACTAGCCAGCACAGATACGCAGTATTTT. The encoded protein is CATSRPGLASTDTQYF.

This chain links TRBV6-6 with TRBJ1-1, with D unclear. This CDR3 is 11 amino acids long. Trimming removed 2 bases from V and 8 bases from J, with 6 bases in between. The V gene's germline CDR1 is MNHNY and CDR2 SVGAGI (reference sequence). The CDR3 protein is CASSYRWEAFF. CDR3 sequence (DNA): TGTGCCAGCAGTTACAGATGGGAAGCTTTCTTT.

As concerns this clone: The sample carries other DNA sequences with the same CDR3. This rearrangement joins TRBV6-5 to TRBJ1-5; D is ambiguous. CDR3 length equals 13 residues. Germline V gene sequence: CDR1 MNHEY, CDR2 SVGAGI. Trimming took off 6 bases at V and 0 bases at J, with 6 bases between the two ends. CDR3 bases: TGTGCCAGCAGCAGAGTTAGCAATCAGCCCCAGCATTTT. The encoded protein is CASSRVSNQPQHF.

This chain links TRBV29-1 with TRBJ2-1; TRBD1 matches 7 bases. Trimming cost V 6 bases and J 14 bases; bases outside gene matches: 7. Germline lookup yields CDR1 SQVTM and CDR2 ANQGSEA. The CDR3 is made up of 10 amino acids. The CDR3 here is CSVYGQVEFF. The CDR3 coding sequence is TGCAGCGTATACGGACAGGTTGAGTTCTTC.

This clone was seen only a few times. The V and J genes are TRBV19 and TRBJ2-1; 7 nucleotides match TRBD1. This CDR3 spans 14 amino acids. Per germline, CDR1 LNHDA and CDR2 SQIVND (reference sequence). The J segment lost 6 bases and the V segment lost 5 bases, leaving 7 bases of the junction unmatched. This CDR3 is CASSLTNRGNEQFF. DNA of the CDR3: TGTGCCAGTAGTTTAACCAACAGGGGCAATGAGCAGTTCTTC.

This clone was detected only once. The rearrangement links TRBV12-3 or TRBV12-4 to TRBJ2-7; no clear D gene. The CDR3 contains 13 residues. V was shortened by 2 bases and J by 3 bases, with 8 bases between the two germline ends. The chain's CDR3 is CASSLTGHYEQYF. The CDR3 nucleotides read TGTGCCAGCAGTTTAACGGGCCACTACGAGCAGTACTTC.

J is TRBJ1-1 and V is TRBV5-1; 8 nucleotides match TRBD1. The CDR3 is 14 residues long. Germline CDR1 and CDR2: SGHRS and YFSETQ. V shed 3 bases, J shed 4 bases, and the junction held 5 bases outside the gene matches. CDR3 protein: CASSYFTGGTEAFF. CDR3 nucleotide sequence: TGCGCCAGCAGCTATTTTACAGGGGGCACTGAAGCTTTCTTT.

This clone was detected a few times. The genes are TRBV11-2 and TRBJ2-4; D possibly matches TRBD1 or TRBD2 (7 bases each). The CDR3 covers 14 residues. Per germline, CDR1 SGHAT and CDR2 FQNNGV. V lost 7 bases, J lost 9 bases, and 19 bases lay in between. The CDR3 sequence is CASTQDREGSIQYF. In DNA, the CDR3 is TGTGCCAGCACTCAAGACAGGGAGGGTAGCATTCAGTACTTC. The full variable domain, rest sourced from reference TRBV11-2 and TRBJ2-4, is EAGVAQSPRYKIIEKRQSVAFWCNPISGHATLYWYQQILGQGPKLLIQFQNNGVVDDSQLPKDRFSAERLKGVDSTLKIQPAKLEDSAVYLCASTQDREGSIQYFGAGTRLSVL.

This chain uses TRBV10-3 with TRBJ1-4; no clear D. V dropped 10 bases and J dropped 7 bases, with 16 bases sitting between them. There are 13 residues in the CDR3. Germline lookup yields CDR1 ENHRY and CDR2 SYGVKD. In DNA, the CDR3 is TGTGCCACCCGGGCCTCATCTACTGAAAAACTGTTTTTT. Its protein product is CATRASSTEKLFF.

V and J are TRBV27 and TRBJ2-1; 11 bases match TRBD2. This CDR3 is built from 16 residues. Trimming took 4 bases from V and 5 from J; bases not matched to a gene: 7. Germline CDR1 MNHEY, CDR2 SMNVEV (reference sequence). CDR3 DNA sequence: TGTGCCAGCAGTTCCGGGAGACTAGCGGGGAACAATGAGCAGTTCTTC. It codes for CASSSGRLAGNNEQFF.

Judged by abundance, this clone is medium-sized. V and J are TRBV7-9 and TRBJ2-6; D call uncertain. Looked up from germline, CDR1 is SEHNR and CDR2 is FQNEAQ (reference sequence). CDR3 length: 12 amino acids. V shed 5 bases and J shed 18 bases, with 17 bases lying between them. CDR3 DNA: TGTGCCAGCAGCCCCGACGGACGGCTAAGGACTTTC. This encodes CASSPDGRLRTF.

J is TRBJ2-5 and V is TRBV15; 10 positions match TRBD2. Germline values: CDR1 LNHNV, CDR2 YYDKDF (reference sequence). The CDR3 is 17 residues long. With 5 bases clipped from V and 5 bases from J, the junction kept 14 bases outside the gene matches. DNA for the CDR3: TGTGCCACCAGCTTCGGATTACTAGCGGGAAGTTGGGAGACCCAGTACTTC. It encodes CATSFGLLAGSWETQYF.

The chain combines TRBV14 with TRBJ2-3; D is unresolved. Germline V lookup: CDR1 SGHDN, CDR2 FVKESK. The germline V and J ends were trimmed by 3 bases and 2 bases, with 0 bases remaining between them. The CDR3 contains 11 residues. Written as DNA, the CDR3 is TGTGCCAGCAGCCACACAGATACGCAGTATTTT. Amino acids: CASSHTDTQYF.

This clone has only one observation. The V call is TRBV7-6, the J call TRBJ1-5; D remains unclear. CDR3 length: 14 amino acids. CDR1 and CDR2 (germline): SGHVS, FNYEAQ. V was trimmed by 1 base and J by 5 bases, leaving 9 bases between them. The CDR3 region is CASSLGGRDQPQHF. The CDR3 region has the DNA TGTGCCAGCAGCTTAGGAGGGCGCGATCAGCCCCAGCATTTT.

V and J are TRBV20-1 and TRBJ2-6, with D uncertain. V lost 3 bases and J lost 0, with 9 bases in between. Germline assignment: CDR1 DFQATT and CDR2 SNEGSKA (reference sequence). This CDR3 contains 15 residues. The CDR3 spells CSASWPGSGANVLTF. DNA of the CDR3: TGCAGTGCTAGTTGGCCGGGCTCTGGGGCCAACGTCCTGACTTTC.

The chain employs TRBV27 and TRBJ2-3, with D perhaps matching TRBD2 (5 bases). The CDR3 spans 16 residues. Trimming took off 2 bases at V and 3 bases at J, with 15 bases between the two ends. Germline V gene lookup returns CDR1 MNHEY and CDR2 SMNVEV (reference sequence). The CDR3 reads CASSLRVFSGTDTQYF. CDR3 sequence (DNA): TGTGCCAGCAGTTTACGGGTGTTCAGCGGTACAGATACGCAGTATTTT.

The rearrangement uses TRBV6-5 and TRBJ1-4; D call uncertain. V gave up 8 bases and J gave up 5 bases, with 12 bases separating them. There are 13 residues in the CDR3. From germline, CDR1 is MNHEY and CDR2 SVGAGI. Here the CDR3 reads CASRLFGNEKLFF. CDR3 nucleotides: TGTGCCAGCCGTCTTTTTGGGAATGAAAAACTGTTTTTT.

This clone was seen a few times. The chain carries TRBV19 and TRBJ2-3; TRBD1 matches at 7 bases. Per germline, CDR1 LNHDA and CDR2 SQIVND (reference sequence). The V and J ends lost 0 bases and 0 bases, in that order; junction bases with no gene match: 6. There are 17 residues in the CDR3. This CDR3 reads CASSIDVSGGSTDTQYF. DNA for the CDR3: TGTGCCAGTAGTATAGATGTGTCAGGGGGTAGCACAGATACGCAGTATTTT.

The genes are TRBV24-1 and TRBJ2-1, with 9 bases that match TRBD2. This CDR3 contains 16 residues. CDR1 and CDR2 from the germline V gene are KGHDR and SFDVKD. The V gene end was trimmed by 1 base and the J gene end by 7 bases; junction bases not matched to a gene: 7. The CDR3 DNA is TGTGCCACCAGTGATTTTATTAGCGGGAGAATTAATGAGCAGTTCTTC. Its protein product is CATSDFISGRINEQFF.

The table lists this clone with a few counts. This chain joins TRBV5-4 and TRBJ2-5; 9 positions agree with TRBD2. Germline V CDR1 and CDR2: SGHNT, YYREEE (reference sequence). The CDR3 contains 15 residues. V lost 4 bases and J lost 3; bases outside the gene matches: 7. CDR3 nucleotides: TGTGCCAGCAGCGGTTTGCTAGCGGGAAAAGAGACCCAGTACTTC. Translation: CASSGLLAGKETQYF.

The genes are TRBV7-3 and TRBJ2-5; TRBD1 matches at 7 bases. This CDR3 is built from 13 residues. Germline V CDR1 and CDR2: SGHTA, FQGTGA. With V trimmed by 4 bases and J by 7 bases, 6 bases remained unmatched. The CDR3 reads CASSSGQRGTQYF. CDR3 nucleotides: TGTGCCAGCAGCTCGGGACAGAGGGGGACCCAGTACTTC.